This T cell receptor (beta chain) was identified during a study of shared clonotypes between healthy human individuals. Study context: The study drew on two women and three men aged 18 to 49 as donors. Study-level points and caveats: Estimated richness was generally greater in naive than memory subsets. The study drew on few donors, limiting represented genetic and exposure-history diversity.

This clone appeared once. What it binds is unknown. This CDR3 comprises 13 residues. Germline V gene lookup returns CDR1 SGHTA and CDR2 FQGNSA. V was pared by 1 base and J by 8 bases, with 11 bases between. The assay was immunoSEQ multiplex PCR, and TCRdb's table has in-frame clones only and misses some. The profile shows 2.5 million or so clones, about 92% of them singletons. Investigators divided CD4+ cells into CD45RA+ naive and CD45RA-negative memory subsets. The receptor's source is a man younger than 30 in good health. The source material was naive CD4+ T cells sorted from blood. The subset is: CD45RA+ positively selected. The genes are TRBV7-2 and TRBJ1-2, with D perhaps matching TRBD1 (5 bases). The CDR3 is CASSLVVGAGYTF. The CDR3 DNA reads as TGTGCCAGCAGCTTAGTGGTAGGGGCGGGCTACACCTTC.